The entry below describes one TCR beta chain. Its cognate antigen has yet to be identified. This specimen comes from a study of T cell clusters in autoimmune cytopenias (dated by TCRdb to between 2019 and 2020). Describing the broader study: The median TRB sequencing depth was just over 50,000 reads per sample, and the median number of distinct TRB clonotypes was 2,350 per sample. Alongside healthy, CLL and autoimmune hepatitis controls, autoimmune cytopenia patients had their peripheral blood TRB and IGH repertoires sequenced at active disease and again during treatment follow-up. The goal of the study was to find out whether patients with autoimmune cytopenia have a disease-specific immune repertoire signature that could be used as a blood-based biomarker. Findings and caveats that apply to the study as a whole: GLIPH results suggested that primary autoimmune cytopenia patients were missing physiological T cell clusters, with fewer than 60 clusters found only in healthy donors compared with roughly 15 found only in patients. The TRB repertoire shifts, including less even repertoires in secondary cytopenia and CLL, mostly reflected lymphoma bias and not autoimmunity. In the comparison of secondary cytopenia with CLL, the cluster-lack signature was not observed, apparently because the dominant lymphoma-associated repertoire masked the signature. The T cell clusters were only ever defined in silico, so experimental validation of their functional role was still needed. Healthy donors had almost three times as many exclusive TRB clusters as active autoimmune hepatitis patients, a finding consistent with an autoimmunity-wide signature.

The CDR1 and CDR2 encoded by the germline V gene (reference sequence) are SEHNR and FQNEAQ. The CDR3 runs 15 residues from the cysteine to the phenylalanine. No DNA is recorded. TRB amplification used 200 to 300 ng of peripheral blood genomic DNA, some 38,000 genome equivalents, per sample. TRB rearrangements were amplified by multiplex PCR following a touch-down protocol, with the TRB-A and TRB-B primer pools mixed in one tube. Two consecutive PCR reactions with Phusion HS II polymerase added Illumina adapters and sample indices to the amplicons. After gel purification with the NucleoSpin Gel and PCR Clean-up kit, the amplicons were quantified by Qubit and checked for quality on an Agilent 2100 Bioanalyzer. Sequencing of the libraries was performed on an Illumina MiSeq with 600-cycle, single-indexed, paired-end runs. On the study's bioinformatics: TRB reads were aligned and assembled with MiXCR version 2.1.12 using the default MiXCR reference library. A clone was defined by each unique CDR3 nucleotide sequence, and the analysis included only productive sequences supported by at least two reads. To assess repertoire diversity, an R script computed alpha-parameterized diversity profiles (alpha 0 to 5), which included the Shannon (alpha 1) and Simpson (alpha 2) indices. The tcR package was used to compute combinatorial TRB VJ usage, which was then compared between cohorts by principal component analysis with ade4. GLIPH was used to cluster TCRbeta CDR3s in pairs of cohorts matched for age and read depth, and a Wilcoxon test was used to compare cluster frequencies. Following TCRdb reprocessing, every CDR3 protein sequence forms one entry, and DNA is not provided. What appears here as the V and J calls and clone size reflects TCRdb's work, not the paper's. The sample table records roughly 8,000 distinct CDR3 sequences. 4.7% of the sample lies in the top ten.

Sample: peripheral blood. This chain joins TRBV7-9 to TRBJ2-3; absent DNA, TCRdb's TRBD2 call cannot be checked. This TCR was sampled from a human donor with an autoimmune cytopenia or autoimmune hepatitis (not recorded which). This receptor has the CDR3 CASSLASGGADTQYF.